The clone carrying this T cell receptor (beta chain) was observed at least ten times. Its antigen is still unknown. Amplified TCR beta CDR3 regions came from RNA transcripts. Primed by the HTBI set, a first-round RT-PCR was run on the TCR CDR3. One entry per CDR3 protein results from TCRdb running MiXCR on the multiplex PCR reads. The sample lists hundreds of thousands of distinct CDR3 sequences, roughly a quarter occurring once. The sample originates from a study of T cells in Graves' hyperthyroidism and ophthalmopathy. Regarding the study as a whole: Within blood appeared most thyroid clonotypes that had expanded above 0.001.

A Clinical Activity Score of at least 3, a NOSPECS grade of at least 4 and a duration under 3 months were recorded in the ophthalmopathy patients. Sequencing was done on a sample of blood. The TCR sequence derives from a woman younger than 45 with Graves' ophthalmopathy.

The CDR3, as DNA: TGTGCCACTAACGGGGGATCGGAGCCCCAGCATTTT. This translates into CATNGGSEPQHF. V and J are TRBV10-3 and TRBJ1-5; D perhaps matches TRBD1 (5 bases). V lost 10 bases and J 8 bases, leaving 15 bases between the germline ends. Germline V gene lookup returns CDR1 ENHRY and CDR2 SYGVKD. The CDR3 length is 12 residues.